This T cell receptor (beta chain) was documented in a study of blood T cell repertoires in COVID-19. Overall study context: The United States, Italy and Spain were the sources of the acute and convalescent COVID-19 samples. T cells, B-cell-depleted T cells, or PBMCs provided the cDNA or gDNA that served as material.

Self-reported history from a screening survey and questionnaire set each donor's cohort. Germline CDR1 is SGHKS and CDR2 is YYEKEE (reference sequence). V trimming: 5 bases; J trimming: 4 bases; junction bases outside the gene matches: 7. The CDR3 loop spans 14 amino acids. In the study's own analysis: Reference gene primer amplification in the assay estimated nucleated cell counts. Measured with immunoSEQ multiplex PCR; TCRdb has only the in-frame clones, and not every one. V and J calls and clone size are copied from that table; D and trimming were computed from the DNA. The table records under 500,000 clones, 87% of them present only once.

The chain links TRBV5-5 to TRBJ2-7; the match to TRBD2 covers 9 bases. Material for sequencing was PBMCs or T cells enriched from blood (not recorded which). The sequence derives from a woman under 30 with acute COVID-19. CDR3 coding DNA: TGTGCCAGCAGGGACTTTAGCGGGAGTTACGAGCAGTACTTC. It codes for CASRDFSGSYEQYF.